Listed below are T cell receptor beta chains from one sample, sequenced in a study of blood T cell repertoires in COVID-19. TCRdb's table, derived via immunoSEQ multiplex PCR, lists solely in-frame clones and lacks some. The table lists approximately 72,000 clones, more than 70% of them singletons. Material for sequencing was peripheral blood. These TCRs come from a woman aged 80 or older with active or convalescent COVID-19. Each CDR3 is given with its conserved first and last residue. Fields, in order: J gene, V gene, clone size, D gene, CDR3 protein, CDR3 DNA. The D gene is left open where the match is weak. Where a row states a size, it is once, few, many or the class of an expanded clone; other rows omit it.

>TRBJ2-1|TRBV4-1|.|TRBD2
CASSQDWTSTSEQFF
TGCGCCAGCAGCCAAGATTGGACTAGCACCTCTGAGCAGTTCTTC
>TRBJ1-5|TRBV18|.|.
CASSPGDQPQHF
TGTGCCAGCTCACCAGGAGATCAGCCCCAGCATTTT
>TRBJ1-6|TRBV3-1/TRBV3-2|few|TRBD1
CASSQAGTGNSPLHF
TGTGCCAGCAGCCAAGCCGGGACAGGGAACTCACCCCTCCACTTT
>TRBJ2-7|TRBV11-2|.|TRBD2
CASSLALGGAYEQYF
TGTGCCAGCAGCTTAGCGCTGGGAGGGGCATACGAGCAGTACTTC
>TRBJ1-4|TRBV5-1|once|TRBD1
CASSPGTGLVANEKLFF
TGCGCCAGCAGCCCGGGGACAGGGCTCGTGGCTAATGAAAAACTGTTTTTT
>TRBJ2-2|TRBV2|few|.
CASSIRQTGELFF
TGTGCCAGCAGTATCCGACAGACCGGGGAGCTGTTTTTT
>TRBJ2-7|TRBV5-1|.|TRBD1
CASRGTGLNYEQYF
TGCGCCAGCAGGGGGACAGGGTTAAACTACGAGCAGTACTTC
>TRBJ2-7|TRBV7-9|few|TRBD1
CASSLGPGQEAEQYF
TGTGCCAGCAGCTTAGGCCCGGGACAGGAAGCCGAGCAGTACTTC
>TRBJ1-1|TRBV30|.|TRBD1
CAWSNRGGTEAFF
TGTGCCTGGAGTAACAGGGGGGGGACTGAAGCTTTCTTT
>TRBJ1-2|TRBV5-8|.|TRBD1
CASSQPGTAAFYGYTF
TGTGCCAGCAGCCAACCCGGGACAGCCGCTTTCTATGGCTACACCTTC
>TRBJ2-7|TRBV27|.|TRBD1
CASRVGGNSYEQYF
TGTGCCAGCAGAGTAGGGGGCAACTCCTACGAGCAGTACTTC
>TRBJ1-3|TRBV5-1|.|.
CASSLNGQRGNTIYF
TGCGCCAGCAGCTTGAACGGACAGCGGGGAAACACCATATATTTT
>TRBJ1-1|TRBV4-2|.|TRBD1
CASSQAGLGTGITGVPGEAFF
TGTGCCAGCAGCCAAGCCGGTCTCGGGACAGGGATAACAGGGGTTCCGGGTGAAGCTTTCTTT
>TRBJ1-2|TRBV3-1/TRBV3-2|.|TRBD1
CASSPGGQVGGYTF
TGTGCCAGCAGCCCAGGCGGACAGGTGGGTGGCTACACCTTC
>TRBJ1-2|TRBV30|.|.
CAWREVYGYTF
TGTGCCTGGAGGGAGGTCTATGGCTACACCTTC
>TRBJ2-5|TRBV30|.|TRBD2
CAWAVAGGLETQYF
TGTGCCTGGGCGGTAGCGGGGGGCCTGGAGACCCAGTACTTC
>TRBJ1-4|TRBV2|.|.
CATHSQTEKLFF
TGTGCCACCCATTCACAAACTGAAAAACTGTTTTTT
>TRBJ1-1|TRBV30|few|TRBD1
CAWNGLRQGLNTEAFF
TGTGCCTGGAATGGGCTTCGACAGGGGTTGAACACTGAAGCTTTCTTT
>TRBJ2-5|TRBV7-8|large|TRBD2
CASSLGTTQETQYF
TGTGCCAGCAGCTTGGGGACTACCCAAGAGACCCAGTACTTC
>TRBJ2-3|TRBV28|.|TRBD1
CASSIPGQGTFF
TGTGCCAGCAGTATACCGGGACAGGGGACCTTTTTT
>TRBJ1-3|TRBV6-6|.|.
CASGGRDVGNTIYF
TGTGCCAGCGGGGGCCGAGACGTGGGAAACACCATATATTTT
>TRBJ1-1|TRBV5-1|few|.
CASSVDGNTEAFF
TGCGCCAGCAGCGTGGACGGTAACACTGAAGCTTTCTTT
>TRBJ1-6|TRBV27|.|.
CASRPRGIHNSPLHF
TGTGCCAGCAGACCGCGGGGGATACATAATTCACCCCTCCACTTT
>TRBJ2-7|TRBV5-8|.|.
CASSFATSSYEQYF
TGTGCCAGCAGCTTTGCGACATCGTCCTACGAGCAGTACTTC
>TRBJ2-5|TRBV7-2|.|.
CASSLVLQETQYF
TGTGCCAGCAGCTTAGTACTTCAAGAGACCCAGTACTTC
>TRBJ1-2|TRBV4-1|.|TRBD1
CASSPRGQNLNYGYTF
TGCGCCAGCAGCCCCCGGGGACAGAACCTTAACTATGGCTACACCTTC
>TRBJ1-4|TRBV5-6|few|TRBD1
CASSLGTGSPTNEKLFF
TGTGCCAGCAGCTTAGGGACAGGAAGTCCAACTAATGAAAAACTGTTTTTT
>TRBJ2-1|TRBV6-6|few|.
CASSLSLGPSNEQFF
TGTGCCAGCAGTCTAAGTCTCGGTCCTTCCAATGAGCAGTTCTTC
>TRBJ2-7|TRBV5-1|.|TRBD1
CASSSQGYEQYF
TGCGCCAGCAGCTCACAGGGGTACGAGCAGTACTTC
>TRBJ2-3|TRBV24-1|.|.
CATSGRRGGNTDTQYF
TGTGCCACCAGTGGGCGGCGGGGTGGTAACACAGATACGCAGTATTTT
>TRBJ2-7|TRBV30|.|.
CAWVTGAYEQYF
TGTGCCTGGGTGACAGGAGCTTACGAGCAGTACTTC
>TRBJ2-7|TRBV4-2|.|TRBD1
CASRGTGGVYEQYF
TGTGCCAGCAGAGGGACAGGAGGTGTCTACGAGCAGTACTTC
>TRBJ1-2|TRBV4-3|.|TRBD1
CASSQDLLGQGAYGYTF
TGCGCCAGCAGCCAAGATCTTTTGGGACAGGGGGCTTATGGCTACACCTTC
>TRBJ1-2|TRBV29-1|few|TRBD1
CSVGRTGPYGYTF
TGCAGCGTTGGCCGGACAGGGCCCTATGGCTACACCTTC
>TRBJ1-2|TRBV28|.|.
CASEGDYGYTF
TGTGCCAGTGAAGGGGACTATGGCTACACCTTC
>TRBJ2-7|TRBV3-1/TRBV3-2|.|.
CASSQGGNLYEQYF
TGTGCCAGCAGCCAAGGAGGGAACCTATACGAGCAGTACTTC
>TRBJ2-5|TRBV30|.|.
CAWSVLRQGETQYF
TGTGCCTGGAGTGTACTTAGGCAGGGTGAGACCCAGTACTTC
>TRBJ2-3|TRBV5-4|few|.
CASSIGGTDTQYF
TGTGCCAGCAGCATCGGGGGCACAGATACGCAGTATTTT
>TRBJ1-4|TRBV30|.|.
CAWSVRTAGEKLFF
TGTGCCTGGAGTGTACGGACAGCAGGGGAAAAACTGTTTTTT
>TRBJ1-2|TRBV5-6|.|.
CASSSEKTGNYGYTF
TGTGCCAGCAGCTCGGAAAAGACAGGAAACTATGGCTACACCTTC
>TRBJ1-6|TRBV19|.|TRBD1
CASSIGGRGHPSPLHF
TGTGCCAGTAGTATTGGAGGCAGGGGGCATCCGTCACCCCTCCACTTT
>TRBJ2-1|TRBV30|.|TRBD1
CAWSEGQGAYNEQFF
TGTGCCTGGAGTGAGGGACAGGGGGCCTACAATGAGCAGTTCTTC
>TRBJ2-6|TRBV19|.|TRBD1
CASSSGQSISGANVLTF
TGTGCCAGTAGTTCGGGACAGAGTATCTCTGGGGCCAACGTCCTGACTTTC
>TRBJ2-7|TRBV5-1|.|.
CASSLDITYEQYF
TGCGCCAGCAGCTTGGACATCACCTACGAGCAGTACTTC